Reported below is one TCR beta chain. There are 12 residues in the CDR3. Germline V lookup: CDR1 SQVTM, CDR2 ANQGSEA. Trimming removed 6 bases from V and 3 bases from J, with 11 bases in between. This sample was included in a study of blood T cell repertoires in COVID-19. Study context: Collection of acute and convalescent COVID-19 samples took place in the United States, Italy and Spain. Sample material is recorded as cDNA or gDNA derived from T cells, B-cell-depleted T cells, or PBMCs.

Sequenced by immunoSEQ multiplex PCR; TCRdb stores in-frame clones only, minus some. Here the sample spans under 250,000 clones, around 83% being singletons. The chain carries TRBV29-1 and TRBJ1-2; D possibly corresponds to TRBD1 (5 bases). Sequences were obtained from peripheral blood. This TCR was sampled from a woman between 35 and 50 years old who had recovered from COVID-19. DNA of the CDR3: TGCAGCGTCCCCGGGGGGGACTATGGCTACACCTTC. Residues: CSVPGGDYGYTF.